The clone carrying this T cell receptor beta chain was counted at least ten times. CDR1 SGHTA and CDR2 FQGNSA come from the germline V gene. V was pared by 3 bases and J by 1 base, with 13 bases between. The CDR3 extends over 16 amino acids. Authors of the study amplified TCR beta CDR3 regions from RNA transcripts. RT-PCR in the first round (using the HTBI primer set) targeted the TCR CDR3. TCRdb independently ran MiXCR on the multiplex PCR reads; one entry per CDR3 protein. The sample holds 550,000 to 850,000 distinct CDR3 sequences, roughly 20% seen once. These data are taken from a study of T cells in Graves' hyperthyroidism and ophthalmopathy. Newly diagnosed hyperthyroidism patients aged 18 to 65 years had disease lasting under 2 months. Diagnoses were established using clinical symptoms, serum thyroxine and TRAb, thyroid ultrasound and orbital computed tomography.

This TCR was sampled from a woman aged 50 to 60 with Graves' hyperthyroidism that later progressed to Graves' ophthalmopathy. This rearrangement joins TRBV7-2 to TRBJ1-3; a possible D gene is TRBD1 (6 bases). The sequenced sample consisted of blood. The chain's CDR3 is CASSFGRGASGNTIYF. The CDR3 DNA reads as TGTGCCAGCAGCTTTGGCAGGGGCGCTTCTGGAAACACCATATATTTT.